The next 20 T cell receptor beta chains were all read from a single sample in a study of patients and donors after allogeneic stem cell transplantation (TCRdb year 2020). The library was produced with RT-PCR. The listed sequencing device is NextSeq 550. The raw public data were reprocessed by TCRdb itself: fastp quality trimming at Q25, MiXCR clonotype calling, in-frame beta chains only. One record per CDR3 amino acid sequence lists the most common genes and DNA. This sample is represented by about a million distinct CDR3 sequences; about a sixth of them were singletons. The top ten hold around 6% of the sample. Source material: blood, either unsorted or a sorted T cell fraction (not recorded which). All receptors come from a human donor who was either an allogeneic HSCT recipient or a stem cell or donor lymphocyte infusion donor (not recorded which). It is not recorded whose cells these are; they may come from a transplant donor.

The chain uses TRBV12-3 or TRBV12-4 and TRBJ2-1, with 9 bases lining up with TRBD2. V was clipped by 1 base and J by 2 bases; unmatched bases: 3. This CDR3 comprises 16 residues. The CDR3 here is CASSLDRGRAYNEQFF. The CDR3 region has the DNA TGTGCCAGCAGTTTAGACCGCGGGAGGGCCTACAATGAGCAGTTCTTC.

A few counts support this clonotype. The chain couples TRBV5-1 to TRBJ2-7, with 8 bases matching TRBD1. V lost 3 bases and J lost 5; bases outside the gene matches: 10. Germline assignment: CDR1 SGHRS and CDR2 YFSETQ. The CDR3 runs 15 residues. This CDR3 reads CASSWGQEAIDEQYF. The CDR3, as DNA: TGCGCCAGCAGCTGGGGACAGGAGGCCATCGACGAGCAGTACTTC.

In its sample, this clonotype was seen a few times. The chain combines TRBV27 with TRBJ2-1, with 9 bases identical to TRBD2. This CDR3 region has 14 residues. CDR1 MNHEY and CDR2 SMNVEV come from the germline V gene (reference sequence). J gave up 2 bases and V 5 bases, and 1 base lay outside the gene matches. CDR3 sequence: CASSPSGAYNEQFF. The DNA of the CDR3 is TGTGCCAGCAGTCCTAGCGGGGCCTACAATGAGCAGTTCTTC.

This rearrangement joins TRBV12-3 or TRBV12-4 to TRBJ1-1, with D perhaps matching TRBD1 (5 bases). This CDR3 spans 14 amino acids. V lost 5 bases and J lost 5, with 15 bases in between. This CDR3 is CASSTRGSRTEAFF. The CDR3 nucleotides read TGTGCCAGCAGTACCCGGGGGAGTCGGACTGAAGCTTTCTTT.

This clonotype has more than one count but fewer than ten. The chain links TRBV5-5 to TRBJ2-2, with a weak D call TRBD1 (5 bases). The V gene's germline CDR1 is SGHKS and CDR2 YYEKEE (reference sequence). This CDR3 region has 15 residues. Trimming stripped 0 bases from V and 8 bases from J, with 14 bases between. The CDR3 DNA reads as TGTGCCAGCAGCTTGGCGGCAGGGTTAATGGGGGAGCTGTTTTTT. Translating it yields CASSLAAGLMGELFF.

This clonotype turned up a few times. The chain employs TRBV9 and TRBJ2-2; D not certain. The CDR3 is 13 residues long. Trimming took 6 bases from V and 7 from J, leaving 13 bases between them. Germline loops: CDR1 SGDLS, CDR2 YYNGEE. The CDR3 nucleotides are TGTGCCAGCAAACCCCCCCTGAGCGGGGAGCTGTTTTTT. It specifies CASKPPLSGELFF.

The chain carries TRBV7-2 and TRBJ2-1, with D possibly matching TRBD2 (6 bases). The ends were cut back, 5 bases at V and 14 bases at J, with 16 bases in the middle. The CDR3 runs to 12 residues. The V gene's germline CDR1 is SGHTA and CDR2 FQGNSA. CDR3 amino acids: CASSRTRERKFF. DNA of the CDR3: TGTGCCAGCAGCCGAACACGGGAGCGGAAGTTCTTC. The full variable domain, with the rest looked up from reference TRBV7-2 and TRBJ2-1, is GAGVSQSPSNKVTEKGKDVELRCDPISGHTALYWYRQSLGQGLEFLIYFQGNSAPDKSGLPSDRFSAERTGGSVSTLTIQRTQQEDSAVYLCASSRTRERKFFGPGTRLTVL.

This rearrangement joins TRBV4-3 to TRBJ2-1; 11 nucleotides align to TRBD2. V lost 3 bases, J lost 7 bases, and 5 bases stayed unmatched. The CDR3 covers 15 residues. Looked up from germline, CDR1 is LGHNA and CDR2 is YSLEER. Here the CDR3 DNA reads TGCGCCAGCAGCCACCCCGGGACTAGCGGAAATGAGCAGTTCTTC. It codes for CASSHPGTSGNEQFF.

This clonotype has ten or more counts. The chain couples TRBV11-2 to TRBJ2-2; tentatively, D is TRBD2 (6 bases). Deletions cut 6 bases from V and 0 bases from J, with 11 bases between. Germline V lookup: CDR1 SGHAT, CDR2 FQNNGV. This CDR3 spans 15 amino acids. CDR3 sequence: CASRRGTANTGELFF. DNA of the CDR3: TGTGCCAGCAGGCGCGGGACGGCGAACACCGGGGAGCTGTTTTTT. Together with reference TRBV11-2 and TRBJ2-2, the CDR3 gives the full variable domain: EAGVAQSPRYKIIEKRQSVAFWCNPISGHATLYWYQQILGQGPKLLIQFQNNGVVDDSQLPKDRFSAERLKGVDSTLKIQPAKLEDSAVYLCASRRGTANTGELFFGEGSRLTVL.

The CDR3 nucleotides are TGCAGCGCCGAGGGGGTGAACACCGGGGAGCTGTTTTTT. Amino acids: CSAEGVNTGELFF. The chain couples TRBV29-1 to TRBJ2-2, with D possibly being TRBD1 (6 bases). Trimming cost V 7 bases and J 1 base, with 10 bases left between them. The CDR3 runs to 13 residues. CDR1 is SQVTM, CDR2 ANQGSEA, per germline.

The V and J genes are TRBV20-1 and TRBJ2-2; TRBD2 might be the D (5 bases). Trimming took off 3 bases at V and 5 bases at J, with 10 bases between the two ends. This CDR3 region has 13 residues. Germline loops: CDR1 DFQATT, CDR2 SNEGSKA (reference sequence). The CDR3 loop reads CSASRRGTGELFF. For the CDR3, the DNA is TGCAGTGCTAGTCGTCGAGGGACCGGGGAGCTGTTTTTT.

The V call is TRBV7-2, the J call TRBJ2-7; TRBD1 agrees at 8 bases. CDR1 and CDR2 from the germline V gene are SGHTA and FQGNSA. This CDR3 spans 14 amino acids. Trimming removed 10 bases from V and 3 bases from J; junction bases left unmatched: 11. This chain's CDR3 is CATLPGTGHYEQYF. The CDR3 DNA sequence: TGTGCCACCCTGCCTGGGACAGGACACTACGAGCAGTACTTC.

This clonotype has more than one count but fewer than ten. The CDR3 DNA reads TGTGCCAGCAGCCCGGGAGGCCCAGATACGCAGTATTTT. It specifies CASSPGGPDTQYF. The V and J genes are TRBV28 and TRBJ2-3; 7 bases align to TRBD2. CDR1 is MDHEN, CDR2 SYDVKM, per germline. Losses at the gene ends were 6 bases for V and 4 bases for J; bases not matched to a gene: 4. The CDR3 spans 13 residues. Based on the CDR3 plus reference TRBV28 and TRBJ2-3, the full variable domain is DVKVTQSSRYLVKRTGEKVFLECVQDMDHENMFWYRQDPGLGLRLIYFSYDVKMKEKGDIPEGYSVSREKKERFSLILESASTNQTSMYLCASSPGGPDTQYFGPGTRLTVL.

The chain has TRBV6-1 and TRBJ2-1; D remains unclear. The V gene lost 0 bases and the J gene lost 9 bases, with 12 bases spanning the gap. The germline V gene has CDR1 MNHNS and CDR2 SASEGT. The CDR3 has 14 amino acids. CDR3 region: CASSEASSLGEQFF. The CDR3 DNA reads TGTGCCAGCAGTGAAGCCTCCTCACTTGGTGAGCAGTTCTTC.

This clonotype has at least ten counts. The chain has TRBV10-3 and TRBJ2-3; no clear D gene. The CDR3 totals 11 residues. Per the germline V gene, CDR1 is ENHRY and CDR2 is SYGVKD. Trimming stripped 10 bases from V and 2 bases from J, with 7 bases between. The chain's CDR3 is CATRATDTQYF. CDR3 in DNA: TGTGCCACCCGGGCCACAGATACGCAGTATTTT.

This clonotype occurred a few times. The chain has TRBV20-1 and TRBJ2-7; TRBD2 agrees at 7 bases. Germline values: CDR1 DFQATT, CDR2 SNEGSKA (reference sequence). This CDR3 contains 18 residues. Trimming at V came to 0 bases and at J to 2 bases, leaving 16 bases not matched to a gene. The CDR3 nucleotides are TGCAGTGCTAGAGACTCCCGGGGTGCTAGCGGACGTACCTACGAGCAGTACTTC. Amino acid sequence: CSARDSRGASGRTYEQYF.

This clonotype was counted only a few times. This chain links TRBV11-3 with TRBJ2-1; TRBD1 might be the D (6 bases). The CDR3 spans 11 residues. In germline, CDR1 is SGHNT, CDR2 YENEEA. V was pared by 6 bases and J by 12 bases, with 12 bases between. The CDR3 region has the DNA TGTGCCAGCAGAAGCAGGGGTGGGCAGTTCTTC. This encodes CASRSRGGQFF.

This clonotype showed up just a few times. This sequence joins TRBV5-1 and TRBJ2-1; 9 bases line up with TRBD2. The length of the CDR3 is 17 residues. CDR1 and CDR2 (germline): SGHRS, YFSETQ. V lost 2 bases and J lost 4; bases outside the gene matches: 10. CDR3 loop: CASSFEGLAGRYNEQFF. The DNA of the CDR3 is TGCGCCAGCAGCTTTGAAGGGCTAGCGGGACGTTACAATGAGCAGTTCTTC.

A few counts support this clonotype. The CDR3 DNA sequence: TGTGCCAGCAGCCCCGTGCGGCGGGGGCCCAAAAACACCGGGGAGCTGTTTTTT. Its translation is CASSPVRRGPKNTGELFF. The chain recombines TRBV7-3 with TRBJ2-2; D may be TRBD2 (7 bases). Germline CDR1 reads SGHTA; CDR2 reads FQGTGA. Between the trimmed V and J ends, which lost 5 bases and 2 bases, there was a span of 21 bases. CDR3 length: 18 amino acids.

This clonotype has a handful of counts. V gene TRBV7-2 combines with J gene TRBJ1-1; D remains ambiguous. The germline V and J ends were trimmed by 2 bases and 4 bases, with 14 bases remaining between them. Germline lookup yields CDR1 SGHTA and CDR2 FQGNSA. The CDR3 sequence is 15 residues long. In DNA, the CDR3 is TGTGCCAGCAGCTTACTCGAATTTTACGGCACTGAAGCTTTCTTT. Encoded protein: CASSLLEFYGTEAFF. Looking up the rest from reference TRBV7-2 and TRBJ1-1 gives the full variable domain: GAGVSQSPSNKVTEKGKDVELRCDPISGHTALYWYRQSLGQGLEFLIYFQGNSAPDKSGLPSDRFSAERTGGSVSTLTIQRTQQEDSAVYLCASSLLEFYGTEAFFGQGTRLTVV.